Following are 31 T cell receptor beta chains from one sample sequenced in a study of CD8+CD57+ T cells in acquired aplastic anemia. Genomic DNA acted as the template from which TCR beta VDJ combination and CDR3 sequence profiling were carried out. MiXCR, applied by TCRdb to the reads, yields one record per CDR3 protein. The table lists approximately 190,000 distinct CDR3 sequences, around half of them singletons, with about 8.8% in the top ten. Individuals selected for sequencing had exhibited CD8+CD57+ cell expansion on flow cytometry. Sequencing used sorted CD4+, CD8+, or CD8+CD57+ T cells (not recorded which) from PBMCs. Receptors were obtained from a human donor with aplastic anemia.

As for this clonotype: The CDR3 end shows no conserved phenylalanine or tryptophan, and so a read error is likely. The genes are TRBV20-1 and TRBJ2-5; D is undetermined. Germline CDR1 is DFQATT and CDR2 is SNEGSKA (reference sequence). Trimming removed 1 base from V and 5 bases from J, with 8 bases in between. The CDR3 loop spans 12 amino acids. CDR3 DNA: TGCAGTGCTAGAGCCGGGCACGAGACCCAGTACCTC. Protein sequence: CSARAGHETQYL.

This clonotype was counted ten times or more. CDR3 DNA: TGTGCCAGCAGCCCCGGGACTACGGCCGGGGAGCTGTTTTTT. It is translated as CASSPGTTAGELFF. The rearrangement uses TRBV6-1 and TRBJ2-2, with TRBD2 identical over 7 bases. The length of the CDR3 is 14 residues. Per germline, CDR1 MNHNS and CDR2 SASEGT. Unmatched junction bases numbered 7, after V lost 6 bases and J lost 6 bases.

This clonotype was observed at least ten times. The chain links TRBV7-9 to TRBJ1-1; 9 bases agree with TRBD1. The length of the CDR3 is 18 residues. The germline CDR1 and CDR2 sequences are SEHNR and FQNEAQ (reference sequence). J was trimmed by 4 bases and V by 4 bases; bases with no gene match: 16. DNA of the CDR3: TGTGCCAGCAGCTCACCAAAAGGGACAGGGATTTATGGCACTGAAGCTTTCTTT. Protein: CASSSPKGTGIYGTEAFF.

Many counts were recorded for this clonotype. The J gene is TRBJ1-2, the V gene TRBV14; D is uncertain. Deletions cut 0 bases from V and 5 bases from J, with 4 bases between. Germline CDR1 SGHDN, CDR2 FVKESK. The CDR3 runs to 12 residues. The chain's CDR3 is CASSQEAYGYTF. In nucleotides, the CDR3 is TGTGCCAGCAGCCAAGAGGCGTATGGCTACACCTTC.

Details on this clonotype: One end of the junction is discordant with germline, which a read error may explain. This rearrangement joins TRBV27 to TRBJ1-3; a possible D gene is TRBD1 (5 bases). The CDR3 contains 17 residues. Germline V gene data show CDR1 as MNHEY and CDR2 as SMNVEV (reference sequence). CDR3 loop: CASGLRAGTTAGNTIYF. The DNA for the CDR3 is TGTGCCAGCGGTTTAAGGGCAGGGACCACCGCTGGAAACACCATATATTTT.

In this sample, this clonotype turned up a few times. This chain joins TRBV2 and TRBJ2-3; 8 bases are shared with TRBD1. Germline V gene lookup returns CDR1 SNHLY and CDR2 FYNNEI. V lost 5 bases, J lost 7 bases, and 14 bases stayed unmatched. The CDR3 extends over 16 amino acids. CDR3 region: CASSSLLTGGGNTQYF. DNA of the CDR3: TGTGCCAGCAGTTCGCTCCTCACAGGGGGTGGAAATACGCAGTATTTT.

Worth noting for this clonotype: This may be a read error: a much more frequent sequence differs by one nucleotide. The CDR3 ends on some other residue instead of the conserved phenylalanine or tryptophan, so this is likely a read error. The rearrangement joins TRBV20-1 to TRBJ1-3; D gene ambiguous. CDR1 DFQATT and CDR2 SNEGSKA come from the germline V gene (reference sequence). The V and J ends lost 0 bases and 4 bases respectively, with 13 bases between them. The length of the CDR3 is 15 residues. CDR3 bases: TGCAGTGCTAGAGACCCCCGCCAGGAGGGAAACACCATATATTGT. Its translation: CSARDPRQEGNTIYC.

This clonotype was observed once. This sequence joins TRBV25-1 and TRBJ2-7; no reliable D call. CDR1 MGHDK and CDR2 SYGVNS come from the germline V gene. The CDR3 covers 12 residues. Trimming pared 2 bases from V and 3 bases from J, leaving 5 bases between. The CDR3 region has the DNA TGTGCCAGCAGTGAAAGAATCTACGAGCAGTACTTC. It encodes CASSERIYEQYF.

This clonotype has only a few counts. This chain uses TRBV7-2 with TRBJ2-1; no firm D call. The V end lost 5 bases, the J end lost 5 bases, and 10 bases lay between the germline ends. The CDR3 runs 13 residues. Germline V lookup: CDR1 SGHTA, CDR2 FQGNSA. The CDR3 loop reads CASSPGPDNEQFF. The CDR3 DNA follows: TGTGCCAGCAGCCCCGGGCCAGACAATGAGCAGTTCTTC. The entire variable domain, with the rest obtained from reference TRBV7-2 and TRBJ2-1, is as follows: GAGVSQSPSNKVTEKGKDVELRCDPISGHTALYWYRQSLGQGLEFLIYFQGNSAPDKSGLPSDRFSAERTGGSVSTLTIQRTQQEDSAVYLCASSPGPDNEQFFGPGTRLTVL.

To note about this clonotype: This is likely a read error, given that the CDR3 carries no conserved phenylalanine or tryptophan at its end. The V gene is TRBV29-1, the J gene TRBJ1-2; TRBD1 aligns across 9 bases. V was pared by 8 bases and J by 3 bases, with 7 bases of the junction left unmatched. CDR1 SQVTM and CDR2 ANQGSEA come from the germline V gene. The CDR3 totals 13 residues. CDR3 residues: CSRATGGDYGYTL. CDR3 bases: TGCAGCAGGGCGACAGGGGGGGACTATGGCTACACCCTC.

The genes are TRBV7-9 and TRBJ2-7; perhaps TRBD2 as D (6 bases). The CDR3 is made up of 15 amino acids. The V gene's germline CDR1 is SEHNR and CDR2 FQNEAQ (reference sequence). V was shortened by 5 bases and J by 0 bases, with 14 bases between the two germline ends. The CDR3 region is CASSILAVSSYEQYF. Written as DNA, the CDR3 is TGTGCCAGCAGCATCTTAGCGGTGAGCTCCTACGAGCAGTACTTC.

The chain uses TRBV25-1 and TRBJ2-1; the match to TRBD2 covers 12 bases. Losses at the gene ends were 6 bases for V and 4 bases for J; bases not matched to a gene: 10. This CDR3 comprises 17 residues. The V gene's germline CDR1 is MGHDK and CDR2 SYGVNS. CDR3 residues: CASSRNHGLAGYNEQFF. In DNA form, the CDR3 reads TGTGCCAGCAGCCGGAACCACGGACTAGCGGGATACAATGAGCAGTTCTTC.

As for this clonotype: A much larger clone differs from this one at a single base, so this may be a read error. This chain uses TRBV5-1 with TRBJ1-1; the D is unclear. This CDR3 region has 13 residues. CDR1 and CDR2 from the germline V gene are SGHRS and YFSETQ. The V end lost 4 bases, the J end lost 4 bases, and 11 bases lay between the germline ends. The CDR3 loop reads CASSAERSTEAFF. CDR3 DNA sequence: TGCGCCAGCAGCGCCGAGAGGAGCACTGAAGCTTTCTTT.

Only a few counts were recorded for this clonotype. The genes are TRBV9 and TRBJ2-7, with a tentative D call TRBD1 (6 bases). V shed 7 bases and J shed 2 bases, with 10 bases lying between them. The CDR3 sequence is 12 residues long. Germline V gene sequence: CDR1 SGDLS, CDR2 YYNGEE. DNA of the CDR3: TGTGCCAGCGGTGGACAGACCTACGAGCAGTACTTC. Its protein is CASGGQTYEQYF.

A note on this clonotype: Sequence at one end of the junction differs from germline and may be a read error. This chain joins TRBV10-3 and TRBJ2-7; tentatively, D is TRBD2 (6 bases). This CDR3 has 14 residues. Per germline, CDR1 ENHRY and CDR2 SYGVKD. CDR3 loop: CASSPSGGAYEQYF. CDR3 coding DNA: TGTGCCAGCAGTCCCTCGGGCGGGGCCTACGAGCAGTACTTC.

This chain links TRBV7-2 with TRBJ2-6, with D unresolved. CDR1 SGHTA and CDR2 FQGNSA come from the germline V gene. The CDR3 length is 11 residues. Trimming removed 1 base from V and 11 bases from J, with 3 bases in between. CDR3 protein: CASSLGDVLTF. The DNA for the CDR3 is TGTGCCAGCAGCTTAGGGGACGTCCTGACTTTC. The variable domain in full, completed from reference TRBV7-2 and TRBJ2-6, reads GAGVSQSPSNKVTEKGKDVELRCDPISGHTALYWYRQSLGQGLEFLIYFQGNSAPDKSGLPSDRFSAERTGGSVSTLTIQRTQQEDSAVYLCASSLGDVLTFGAGSRLTVL.

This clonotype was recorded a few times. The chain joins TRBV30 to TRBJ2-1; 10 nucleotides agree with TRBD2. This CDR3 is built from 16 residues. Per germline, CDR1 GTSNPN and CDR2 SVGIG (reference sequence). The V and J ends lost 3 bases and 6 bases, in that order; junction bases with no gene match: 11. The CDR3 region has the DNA TGTGCCTGGAGCGAGCACCGGGTAGCGGGAGGCAATGAGCAGTTCTTC. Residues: CAWSEHRVAGGNEQFF.

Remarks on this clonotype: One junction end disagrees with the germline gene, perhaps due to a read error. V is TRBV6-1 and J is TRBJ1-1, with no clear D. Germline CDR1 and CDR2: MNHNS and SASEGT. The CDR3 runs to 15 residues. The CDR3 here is CASQFKGGMNAEAFF. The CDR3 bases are TGTGCCAGCCAGTTTAAGGGCGGGATGAACGCTGAAGCTTTCTTT.

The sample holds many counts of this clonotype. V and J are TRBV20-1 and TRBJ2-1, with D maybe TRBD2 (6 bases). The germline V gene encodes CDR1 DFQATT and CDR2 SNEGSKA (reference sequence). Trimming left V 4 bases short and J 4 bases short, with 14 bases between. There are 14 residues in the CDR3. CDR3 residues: CSATGLPLYNEQFF. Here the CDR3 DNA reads TGCAGTGCTACCGGACTACCACTTTACAATGAGCAGTTCTTC.

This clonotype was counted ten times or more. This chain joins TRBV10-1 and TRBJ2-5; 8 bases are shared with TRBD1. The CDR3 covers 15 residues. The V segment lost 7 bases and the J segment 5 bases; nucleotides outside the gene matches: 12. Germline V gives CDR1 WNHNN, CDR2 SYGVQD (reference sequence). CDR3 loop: CASIEDRGSSETQYF. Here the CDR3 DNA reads TGCGCCAGCATTGAAGACAGGGGATCGTCTGAGACCCAGTACTTC.

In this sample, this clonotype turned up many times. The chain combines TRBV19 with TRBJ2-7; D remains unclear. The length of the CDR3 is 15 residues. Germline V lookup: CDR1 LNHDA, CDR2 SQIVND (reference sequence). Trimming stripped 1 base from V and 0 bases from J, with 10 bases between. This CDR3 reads CASSIVWSASYEQYF. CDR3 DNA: TGTGCCAGTAGTATAGTCTGGAGCGCCTCCTACGAGCAGTACTTC. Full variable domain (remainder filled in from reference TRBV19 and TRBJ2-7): DGGITQSPKYLFRKEGQNVTLSCEQNLNHDAMYWYRQDPGQGLRLIYYSQIVNDFQKGDIAEGYSVSREKKESFPLTVTSAQKNPTAFYLCASSIVWSASYEQYFGPGTRLTVT.

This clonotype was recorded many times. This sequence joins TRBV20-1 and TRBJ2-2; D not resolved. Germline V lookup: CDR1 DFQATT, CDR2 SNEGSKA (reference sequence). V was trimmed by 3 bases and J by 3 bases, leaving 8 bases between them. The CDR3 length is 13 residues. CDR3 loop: CSASYRDTGELFF. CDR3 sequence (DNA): TGCAGTGCTAGTTACCGGGACACCGGGGAGCTGTTTTTT.

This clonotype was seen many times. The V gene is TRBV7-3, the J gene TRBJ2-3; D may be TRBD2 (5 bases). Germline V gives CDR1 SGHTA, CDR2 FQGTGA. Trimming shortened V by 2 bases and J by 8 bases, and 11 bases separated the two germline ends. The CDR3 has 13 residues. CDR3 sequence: CASSLGGFGTQYF. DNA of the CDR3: TGTGCCAGCAGCTTAGGCGGGTTCGGTACGCAGTATTTT.

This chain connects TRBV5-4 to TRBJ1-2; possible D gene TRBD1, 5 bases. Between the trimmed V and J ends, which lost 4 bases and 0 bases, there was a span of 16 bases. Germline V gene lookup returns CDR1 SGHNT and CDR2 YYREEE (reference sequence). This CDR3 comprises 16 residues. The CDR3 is CASSMKTGTSNYGYTF. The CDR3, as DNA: TGTGCCAGCAGCATGAAAACAGGAACCTCTAACTATGGCTACACCTTC.

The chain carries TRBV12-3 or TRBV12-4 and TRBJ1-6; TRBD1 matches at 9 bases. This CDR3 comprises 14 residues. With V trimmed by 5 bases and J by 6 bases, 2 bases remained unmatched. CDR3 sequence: CASSTGGGNSPLHF. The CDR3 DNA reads TGTGCCAGCAGTACAGGGGGCGGTAATTCACCCCTCCACTTT.

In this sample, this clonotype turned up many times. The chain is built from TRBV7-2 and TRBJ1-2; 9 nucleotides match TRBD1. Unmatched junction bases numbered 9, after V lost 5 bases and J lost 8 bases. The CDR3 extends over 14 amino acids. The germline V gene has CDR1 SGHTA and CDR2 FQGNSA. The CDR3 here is CASSPTGTGRGYTF. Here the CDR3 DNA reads TGTGCCAGCAGCCCGACCGGGACAGGGCGCGGCTACACCTTC.

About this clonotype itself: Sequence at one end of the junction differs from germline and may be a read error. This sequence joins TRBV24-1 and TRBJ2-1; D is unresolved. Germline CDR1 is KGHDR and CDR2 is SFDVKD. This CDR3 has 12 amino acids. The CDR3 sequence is CATSDLRGEQLF. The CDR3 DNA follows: TGTGCCACCAGTGATTTGAGAGGTGAGCAGCTCTTC.

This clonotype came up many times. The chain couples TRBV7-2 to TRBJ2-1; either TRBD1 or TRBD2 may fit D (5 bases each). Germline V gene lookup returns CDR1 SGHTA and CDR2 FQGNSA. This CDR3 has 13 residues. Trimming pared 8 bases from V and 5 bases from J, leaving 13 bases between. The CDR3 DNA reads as TGTGCCAGCGGAGGCAGGGTTGACAATGAGCAGTTCTTC. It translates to CASGGRVDNEQFF.

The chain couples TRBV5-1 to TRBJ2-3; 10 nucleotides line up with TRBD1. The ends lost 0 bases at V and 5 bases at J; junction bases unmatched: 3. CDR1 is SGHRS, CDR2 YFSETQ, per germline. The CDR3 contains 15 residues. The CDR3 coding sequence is TGCGCCAGCAGCTTGGGACAGGGGGCAAGAGATACGCAGTATTTT. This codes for CASSLGQGARDTQYF.

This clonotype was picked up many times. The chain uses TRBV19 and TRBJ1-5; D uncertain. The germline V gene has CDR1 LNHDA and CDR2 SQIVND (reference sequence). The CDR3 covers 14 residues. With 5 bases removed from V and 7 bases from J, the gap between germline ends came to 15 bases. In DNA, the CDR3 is TGTGCCAGTAGTCACTGGGGTGTTAGCCAGCCCCAGCATTTT. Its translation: CASSHWGVSQPQHF.

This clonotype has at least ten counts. In DNA, the CDR3 is TGTGCCAGCAGCTTACACAGGGTCAATGAGCAGTTCTTC. Translating gives CASSLHRVNEQFF. This chain connects TRBV7-2 to TRBJ2-1; a possible D gene is TRBD1 (6 bases). Between the trimmed V and J ends, which lost 2 bases and 6 bases, there was a span of 8 bases. From germline, CDR1 is SGHTA and CDR2 FQGNSA. The CDR3 contains 13 residues.